These 4 T cell receptor beta chains came from one sample sequenced in a study of blood T cell repertoires in COVID-19. Assay: immunoSEQ multiplex PCR; the TCRdb copy retains only in-frame clones and omits some. The profile shows 95,000 to 110,000 clones, approximately 87% of them singletons. The material sequenced was peripheral blood. These receptors all stem from a human donor in a cohort sampled during active or convalescent COVID-19.

CDR3 residues: CASSYSGTGLDDEQFF. The CDR3, as DNA: TGTGCCAGCAGTTACTCGGGGACAGGGCTGGATGATGAGCAGTTCTTC. The genes are TRBV6-6 and TRBJ2-1; 9 positions agree with TRBD1. CDR3 length: 16 residues. J gave up 8 bases and V 0 bases, and 8 bases lay outside the gene matches. Germline V gives CDR1 MNHNY, CDR2 SVGAGI (reference sequence).

This rearrangement joins TRBV6-1 to TRBJ1-1; D gene ambiguous. The germline V gene encodes CDR1 MNHNS and CDR2 SASEGT. This CDR3 comprises 16 residues. Trimming cost V 3 bases and J 2 bases, with 16 bases left between them. Here the CDR3 reads CASSDAPLTLNTEAFF. CDR3 bases: TGTGCCAGCAGTGATGCTCCTCTGACACTTAACACTGAAGCTTTCTTT.

This clone appeared a single time. The rearrangement joins TRBV5-1 to TRBJ2-2, with D possibly TRBD1 on 6 matching bases. V lost 5 bases and J 4 bases, leaving 15 bases between the germline ends. CDR1 is SGHRS and CDR2 is YFSETQ in the germline V gene. The CDR3 length is 15 residues. The CDR3 bases are TGCGCCAGCAGTGAACTCTGGGGGCCCACCGGGGAGCTGTTTTTT. Translation: CASSELWGPTGELFF.

The chain recombines TRBV3-1 (or the pseudogene TRBV3-2) with TRBJ1-1; 8 positions agree with TRBD1. V dropped 6 bases and J dropped 8; count of bases not matched to a gene: 2. Germline V gene sequence: CDR1 LGHDT, CDR2 YNNKEL (reference sequence). The CDR3 totals 11 residues. The CDR3 reads CASRGQAEAFF. The CDR3, as DNA: TGTGCCAGCAGGGGACAGGCCGAAGCTTTCTTT.